The T cell receptor (beta chain) described here comes from a study of blood T cell repertoires in COVID-19. Study-wide context: Acute-phase and convalescent COVID-19 samples originated in the United States, Italy and Spain. Sample material is recorded as cDNA or gDNA derived from T cells, B-cell-depleted T cells, or PBMCs.

Authors' processing steps: Estimated nucleated cell counts came from reference gene primer amplification. Assay used: immunoSEQ multiplex PCR; TCRdb lists only in-frame clones, some missing. For V, J and clone size, that table is used; D and trimming come from the DNA. The table records about 190,000 clones, around 91% of them present only once. Unmatched junction bases numbered 5, after V lost 6 bases and J lost 4 bases. The CDR3 extends over 14 amino acids. The V gene's germline CDR1 is MNHEY and CDR2 SVGAGI. The J gene is TRBJ1-5, the V gene TRBV6-5; 8 bases fit TRBD1. The sequenced sample was peripheral blood. The sequence came from a man between 45 and 60 years old with acute or convalescent COVID-19. CDR3 sequence (DNA): TGTGCCAGCAGCCGGGACAGGTGGAATCAGCCCCAGCATTTT. Translating gives CASSRDRWNQPQHF.